The 28 T cell receptor beta chains below were found in one sample sequenced in a study of blood T cell repertoires in COVID-19 (dated by TCRdb to about 2020). Receptors were amplified or captured by the immunoSEQ multiplex PCR assay. TCRdb stores this immuneACCESS table with in-frame sequences only. Part of the clones is absent; in the studies checked, under half of the shortfall reflects unresolved V genes, and no reason is known for the rest. For this sample the table gives under 90,000 clones, of which roughly 80% were detected only once. About 16% of the sample comes from the top ten. Sequencing was performed on peripheral blood. The source is a woman older than 75 with active or convalescent COVID-19.

The CDR3 coding sequence is TGTGCCAGCAGCTTGTGGAGGGGAACCTCCGCCATGAACACTGAAGCTTTCTTT. The encoded protein is CASSLWRGTSAMNTEAFF. This chain uses TRBV5-8 with TRBJ1-1; D perhaps matches TRBD1 (5 bases). The CDR3 spans 18 residues. Per germline, CDR1 SGHTS and CDR2 YDEGEE. V lost 1 base and J 0 bases, leaving 19 bases between the germline ends. Full variable domain (remainder filled in from reference TRBV5-8 and TRBJ1-1): EAGVTQSPTHLIKTRGQQATLRCSPISGHTSVYWYQQALGLGLQFLLWYDEGEERNRGNFPPRFSGRQFPNYSSELNVNALELEDSALYLCASSLWRGTSAMNTEAFFGQGTRLTVV.

The chain recombines TRBV12-3 or TRBV12-4 with TRBJ1-5; D is unresolved. This CDR3 has 13 amino acids. V was clipped by 6 bases and J by 5 bases, with 11 bases between them. Here the CDR3 reads CASRERLDQPQHF. The CDR3, as DNA: TGTGCCAGCAGGGAACGACTCGATCAGCCCCAGCATTTT.

The chain joins TRBV10-3 to TRBJ1-5, with D uncertain. The CDR3 runs 15 residues. Germline V gene lookup returns CDR1 ENHRY and CDR2 SYGVKD. V was cut by 3 bases and J by 4 bases, with 13 bases left in between. The chain's CDR3 is CAISDNLGENQPQHF. The CDR3, as DNA: TGTGCCATCAGTGATAACCTGGGCGAAAATCAGCCCCAGCATTTT.

This clone was counted a few times. V gene TRBV7-3 combines with J gene TRBJ2-1, with 14 positions matching TRBD2. Looked up from germline, CDR1 is SGHTA and CDR2 is FQGTGA. With 5 bases clipped from V and 8 bases from J, the junction kept 8 bases outside the gene matches. This CDR3 is 16 amino acids long. For the CDR3, the DNA is TGTGCCAGCAGCCCGGGACTAGCGGGAGATAGCGATGAGCAGTTCTTC. Its protein is CASSPGLAGDSDEQFF. Supplemented by reference TRBV7-3 and TRBJ2-1, the full variable domain reads GAGVSQTPSNKVTEKGKYVELRCDPISGHTALYWYRQSLGQGPEFLIYFQGTGAADDSGLPNDRFFAVRPEGSVSTLKIQRTERGDSAVYLCASSPGLAGDSDEQFFGPGTRLTVL.

The chain is built from TRBV6-6 and TRBJ1-1, with TRBD1 as a possible D gene (6 bases). CDR3 size: 13 residues. Germline assignment: CDR1 MNHNY and CDR2 SVGAGI (reference sequence). Trimming stripped 5 bases from V and 6 bases from J, with 13 bases between. The CDR3 DNA reads TGTGCCAGCAGTCCACAGGGAGACGCTGAAGCTTTCTTT. Its protein product is CASSPQGDAEAFF.

This chain connects TRBV10-3 to TRBJ1-1, with TRBD1 matching over 10 bases. This CDR3 is built from 15 residues. V dropped 10 bases and J dropped 1; count of bases not matched to a gene: 9. Germline assignment: CDR1 ENHRY and CDR2 SYGVKD. The CDR3 protein is CATRRQGAGNTEAFF. CDR3 nucleotide sequence: TGTGCCACGAGAAGACAGGGGGCTGGGAACACTGAAGCTTTCTTT.

This chain joins TRBV29-1 and TRBJ1-1; the match to TRBD1 covers 9 bases. Germline V gene data show CDR1 as SQVTM and CDR2 as ANQGSEA. The CDR3 covers 14 residues. V shed 5 bases and J 2 bases; nucleotides not matched to a gene: 6. DNA of the CDR3: TGCAGCGTTTGCGGACAGGGGCGTAACACTGAAGCTTTCTTT. Its protein is CSVCGQGRNTEAFF.

The chain is built from TRBV7-6 and TRBJ1-3; D is perhaps TRBD1 (5 bases). The CDR3 runs to 15 residues. Deletions cut 1 base from V and 3 bases from J, with 10 bases between. CDR1 is SGHVS and CDR2 is FNYEAQ in the germline V gene. The CDR3 DNA follows: TGTGCCAGCAGCTTAGAGGGGAAAGGTGGAAACACCATATATTTT. Its translation is CASSLEGKGGNTIYF.

The chain combines TRBV5-1 with TRBJ1-1; 7 bases fit TRBD1. CDR3 size: 16 residues. Germline V gene data show CDR1 as SGHRS and CDR2 as YFSETQ. V was pared by 4 bases and J by 1 base, with 10 bases of the junction left unmatched. The CDR3 nucleotides are TGCGCCAGCAGCCTTTCACCCGACAGGGAGAACACTGAAGCTTTCTTT. The encoded protein is CASSLSPDRENTEAFF.

The gene calls are TRBV6-2 or TRBV6-3 and TRBJ1-5, with D uncertain. The V and J ends lost 2 bases and 4 bases respectively, with 9 bases between them. This CDR3 is built from 14 residues. CDR1 and CDR2 (germline): MNHEY, SVGEGT. The CDR3 nucleotides are TGTGCCAGCAGTTACGGCAGTTGGAATCAGCCCCAGCATTTT. Encoded protein: CASSYGSWNQPQHF.

For the CDR3, the DNA is TGTGCCGGGGGACAGCCTAGGGGCTACACCTTC. This translates into CAGGQPRGYTF. The chain joins TRBV30 to TRBJ1-2, with 7 bases identical to TRBD1. Germline values: CDR1 GTSNPN, CDR2 SVGIG (reference sequence). CDR3 size: 11 residues. Losses at the gene ends were 8 bases for V and 8 bases for J; bases not matched to a gene: 8.

This clone was picked up a small number of times. The rearrangement links TRBV29-1 to TRBJ1-2, with 8 bases matching TRBD1. Germline V gene sequence: CDR1 SQVTM, CDR2 ANQGSEA. CDR3 length: 14 residues. Trimming removed 0 bases from V and 7 bases from J; junction bases left unmatched: 7. In nucleotides, the CDR3 is TGCAGCGTTGAAGACTTCGGCAGGGGGCCTGGCTACACCTTC. It yields the protein CSVEDFGRGPGYTF.

A few counts support this clone. This chain joins TRBV4-3 and TRBJ2-7; the D gene is possibly TRBD2 (5 bases). Germline assignment: CDR1 LGHNA and CDR2 YSLEER. The CDR3 is 13 residues long. Deletions cut 1 base from V and 5 bases from J, with 9 bases between. CDR3 loop: CASSQGRGNEQYF. CDR3 nucleotides: TGCGCCAGCAGCCAAGGTCGAGGGAACGAGCAGTACTTC.

The rearrangement links TRBV28 to TRBJ2-7, with 10 bases that match TRBD1. Germline V gives CDR1 MDHEN, CDR2 SYDVKM. J was trimmed by 7 bases and V by 10 bases; bases with no gene match: 10. CDR3 length: 13 amino acids. CDR3: CATGQGLGSEQYF. In DNA form, the CDR3 reads TGTGCCACGGGACAGGGGTTGGGCAGTGAGCAGTACTTC. Full variable domain (remainder filled in from reference TRBV28 and TRBJ2-7): DVKVTQSSRYLVKRTGEKVFLECVQDMDHENMFWYRQDPGLGLRLIYFSYDVKMKEKGDIPEGYSVSREKKERFSLILESASTNQTSMYLCATGQGLGSEQYFGPGTRLTVT.

The rearrangement links TRBV10-3 to TRBJ2-3; D call uncertain. This CDR3 is 13 amino acids long. The ends were cut back, 11 bases at V and 6 bases at J, with 18 bases in the middle. Germline CDR1 is ENHRY and CDR2 is SYGVKD. CDR3 sequence (DNA): TGTGCCGCATCCACCCCAATGGCCGATACGCAGTATTTT. The encoded protein is CAASTPMADTQYF.

This chain joins TRBV24-1 and TRBJ2-6; no reliable D call. The CDR3 loop spans 16 amino acids. Trimming stripped 1 base from V and 0 bases from J, with 6 bases between. Germline lookup yields CDR1 KGHDR and CDR2 SFDVKD. The CDR3 protein is CATSDFSGSGANVLTF. The CDR3 bases are TGTGCCACCAGTGATTTCTCGGGCTCTGGGGCCAACGTCCTGACTTTC.

This clone occurred once. The chain carries TRBV6-2 or TRBV6-3 and TRBJ1-2; TRBD1 aligns across 7 bases. The V segment lost 6 bases and the J segment 7 bases; nucleotides outside the gene matches: 5. From germline, CDR1 is MNHEY and CDR2 SVGEGT. This CDR3 is built from 12 residues. The chain's CDR3 is CASRYRGFGYTF. CDR3 DNA sequence: TGTGCCAGCAGATACAGGGGCTTTGGCTACACCTTC.

The chain links TRBV4-1 to TRBJ2-2; D perhaps matches TRBD2 (7 bases). The CDR3 covers 14 residues. Germline values: CDR1 MGHRA, CDR2 YSYEKL. Trimming pared 9 bases from V and 6 bases from J, leaving 17 bases between. CDR3 residues: CASSSGRGPGELFF. The CDR3 DNA reads TGCGCCAGTTCCTCGGGGCGGGGGCCCGGGGAGCTGTTTTTT.

This clone was counted a single time. Other DNA sequences of this sample code for an identical CDR3. The chain carries TRBV7-2 and TRBJ2-1, with 9 bases identical to TRBD2. V lost 3 bases to trimming and J lost 8 bases; unmatched junction nucleotides: 2. Germline values: CDR1 SGHTA, CDR2 FQGNSA. The CDR3 extends over 13 amino acids. This CDR3 reads CASSLGLAYEQFF. The CDR3 nucleotides are TGTGCCAGCAGCTTGGGACTAGCTTATGAGCAGTTCTTC.

The gene calls are TRBV5-4 and TRBJ2-3; 14 bases line up with TRBD2. Germline CDR1 SGHNT, CDR2 YYREEE (reference sequence). This CDR3 comprises 19 residues. Losses at the gene ends were 4 bases for V and 3 bases for J; bases not matched to a gene: 13. This chain's CDR3 is CASSPQTSGGALMTDTQYF. The CDR3 DNA sequence: TGTGCCAGCAGCCCACAGACTAGCGGGGGGGCCCTTATGACAGATACGCAGTATTTT.

The J gene is TRBJ2-2, the V gene TRBV6-5; 7 bases agree with TRBD2. Germline trimming cut 5 bases from V and 5 bases from J; bases unmatched to any gene: 8. Germline loops: CDR1 MNHEY, CDR2 SVGAGI. CDR3 length: 15 residues. The CDR3: CASSKTSFLTGELFF. The CDR3 DNA reads as TGTGCCAGCAGTAAGACTAGCTTTCTTACCGGGGAGCTGTTTTTT.

The rearrangement uses TRBV4-1 and TRBJ2-1; 11 bases align to TRBD2. Trimming removed 1 base from V and 15 bases from J; junction bases left unmatched: 5. Germline values: CDR1 MGHRA, CDR2 YSYEKL. The CDR3 consists of 13 residues. The CDR3: CASSQATSGRPFF. CDR3 DNA: TGCGCCAGCAGCCAAGCAACTAGCGGGAGACCGTTCTTC.

Concerning this clone: Other DNA sequences within the sample encode an identical CDR3. The V and J genes are TRBV7-2 and TRBJ2-7, with TRBD2 identical over 8 bases. CDR3 length: 14 residues. Per the germline V gene, CDR1 is SGHTA and CDR2 is FQGNSA. The ends lost 1 base at V and 2 bases at J; junction bases unmatched: 1. CDR3 in amino acids: CASSLGGGPYEQYF. The CDR3 nucleotides read TGTGCCAGCAGCTTAGGCGGGGGGCCCTACGAGCAGTACTTC.

The chain has TRBV27 and TRBJ1-3; TRBD1 matches at 7 bases. In germline, CDR1 is MNHEY, CDR2 SMNVEV (reference sequence). The ends lost 8 bases at V and 8 bases at J; junction bases unmatched: 12. The CDR3 runs 14 residues. The CDR3 DNA is TGTGCCAGCCGGCTGGGACAGACATATCACACCATATATTTT. Its translation: CASRLGQTYHTIYF.

The chain has TRBV18 and TRBJ2-4; 7 bases are shared with TRBD1. Germline V gives CDR1 KGHSH, CDR2 LQKENI. V was clipped by 3 bases and J by 3 bases; unmatched bases: 8. There are 16 residues in the CDR3. The CDR3 DNA sequence: TGTGCCAGCTCACCTAGACAGGGAGTTAACAAAAACATTCAGTACTTC. Its protein product is CASSPRQGVNKNIQYF.

J is TRBJ2-3 and V is TRBV30, with 13 bases identical to TRBD2. With V trimmed by 4 bases and J by 2 bases, 6 bases remained unmatched. The CDR3 contains 16 residues. CDR1 is GTSNPN and CDR2 is SVGIG in the germline V gene (reference sequence). For the CDR3, the DNA is TGTGCCTGGACCCCTGGACTAGCGGGGGCCACAGATACGCAGTATTTT. This encodes CAWTPGLAGATDTQYF.

The chain employs TRBV7-2 and TRBJ2-4; 10 bases match TRBD1. Germline CDR1 SGHTA, CDR2 FQGNSA. The CDR3 length is 16 residues. The V gene end was trimmed by 4 bases and the J gene end by 7 bases; junction bases not matched to a gene: 10. CDR3: CASSSLLGTGVNIQYF. Written as DNA, the CDR3 is TGTGCCAGCAGCTCACTTTTGGGGACAGGGGTGAACATTCAGTACTTC.

This chain joins TRBV18 and TRBJ1-1, with TRBD1 matching over 8 bases. Germline V lookup: CDR1 KGHSH, CDR2 LQKENI. The CDR3 covers 15 residues. The V segment lost 5 bases and the J segment 2 bases; nucleotides outside the gene matches: 7. The CDR3 loop is CASSALTGVNTEAFF. The CDR3 DNA sequence: TGTGCCAGCTCAGCCCTGACAGGGGTTAACACTGAAGCTTTCTTT.